The following is a T cell receptor beta chain sequence with its context. Its target is unknown. Molecular barcoding with unique molecular identifiers was used for the TCRbeta library. TCRdb redid the calling of the PCR reads with MiXCR, one entry per CDR3 protein. The sample records 440,000 or so distinct CDR3 sequences, around 46% being singletons. The data stem from a study of T-cell reconstitution after alpha-beta-depleted transplantation in children. Whole-study results and caveats: Expanded graft clones, several hundred of them, were reportedly the source of alpha-beta T cells about two months after transplant. T-cell counts and diversity were attributed mostly to newly produced T cells one year after transplant. Diversity of TCRbeta at day 60 was high in some patients, arising from surviving recipient T cells and thymic progenitors.

Trimming removed 3 bases from V and 0 bases from J; junction bases left unmatched: 0. CDR3 size: 14 residues. The germline CDR1 and CDR2 sequences are DFQATT and SNEGSKA (reference sequence). The rearrangement uses TRBV20-1 and TRBJ1-2, with 11 bases aligning to TRBD1. Specimen: PBMCs, collected before TCRalphabeta/CD19-depleted stem cell transplant. This sequence originates from a girl aged 2-15 years with aplastic anemia, due to receive a stem cell transplant. The CDR3 protein is CSARGQGANYGYTF. The CDR3 DNA is TGCAGTGCTAGGGGACAGGGGGCTAACTATGGCTACACCTTC.